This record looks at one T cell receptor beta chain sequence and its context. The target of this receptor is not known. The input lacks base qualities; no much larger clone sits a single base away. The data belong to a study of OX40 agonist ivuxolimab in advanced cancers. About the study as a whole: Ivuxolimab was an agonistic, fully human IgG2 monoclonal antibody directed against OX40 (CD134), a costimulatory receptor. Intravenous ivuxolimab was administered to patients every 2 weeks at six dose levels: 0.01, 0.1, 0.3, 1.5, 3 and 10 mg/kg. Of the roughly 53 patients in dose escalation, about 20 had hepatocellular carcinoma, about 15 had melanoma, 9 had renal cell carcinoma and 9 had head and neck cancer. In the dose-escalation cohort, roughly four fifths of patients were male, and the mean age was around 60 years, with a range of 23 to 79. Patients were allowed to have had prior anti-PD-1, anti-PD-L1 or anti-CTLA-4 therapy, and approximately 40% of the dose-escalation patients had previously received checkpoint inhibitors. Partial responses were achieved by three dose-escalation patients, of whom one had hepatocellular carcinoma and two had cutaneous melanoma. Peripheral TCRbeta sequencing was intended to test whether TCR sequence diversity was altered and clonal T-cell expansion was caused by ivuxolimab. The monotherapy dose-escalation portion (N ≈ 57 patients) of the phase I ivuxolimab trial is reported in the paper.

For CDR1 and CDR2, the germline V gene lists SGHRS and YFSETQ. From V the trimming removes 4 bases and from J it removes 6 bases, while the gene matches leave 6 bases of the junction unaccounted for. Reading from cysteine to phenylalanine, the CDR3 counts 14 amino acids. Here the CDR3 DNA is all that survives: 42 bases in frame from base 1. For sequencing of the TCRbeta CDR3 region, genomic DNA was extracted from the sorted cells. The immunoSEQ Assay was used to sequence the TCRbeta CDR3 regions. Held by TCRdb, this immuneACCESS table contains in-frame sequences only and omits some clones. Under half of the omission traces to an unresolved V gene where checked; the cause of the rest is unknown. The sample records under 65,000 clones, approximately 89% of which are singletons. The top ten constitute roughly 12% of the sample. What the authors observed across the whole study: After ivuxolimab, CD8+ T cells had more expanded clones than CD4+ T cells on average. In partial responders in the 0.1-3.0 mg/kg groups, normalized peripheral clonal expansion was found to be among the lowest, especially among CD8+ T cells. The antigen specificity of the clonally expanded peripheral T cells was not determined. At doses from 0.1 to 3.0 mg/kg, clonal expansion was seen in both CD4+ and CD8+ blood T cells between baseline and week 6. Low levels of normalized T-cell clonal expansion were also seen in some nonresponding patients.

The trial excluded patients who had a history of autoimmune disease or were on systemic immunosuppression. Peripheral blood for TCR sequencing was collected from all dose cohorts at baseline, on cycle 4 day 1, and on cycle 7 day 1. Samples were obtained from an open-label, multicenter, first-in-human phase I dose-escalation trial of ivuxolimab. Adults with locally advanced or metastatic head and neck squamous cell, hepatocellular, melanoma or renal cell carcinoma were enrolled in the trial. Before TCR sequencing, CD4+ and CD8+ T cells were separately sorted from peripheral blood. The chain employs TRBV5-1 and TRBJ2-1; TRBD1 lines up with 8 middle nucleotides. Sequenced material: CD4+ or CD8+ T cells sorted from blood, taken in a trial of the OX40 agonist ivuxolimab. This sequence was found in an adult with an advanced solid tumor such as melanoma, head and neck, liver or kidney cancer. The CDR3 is CASSPTGQGNEQFF. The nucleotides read TGCGCCAGCAGCCCCACTGGACAGGGCAATGAGCAGTTCTTC. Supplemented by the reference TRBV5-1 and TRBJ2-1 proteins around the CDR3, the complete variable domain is KAGVTQTPRYLIKTRGQQVTLSCSPISGHRSVSWYQQTPGQGLQFLFEYFSETQRNKGNFPGRFSGRQFSNSRSEMNVSTLELGDSALYLCASSPTGQGNEQFFGPGTRLTVL.